A single sample is the source of the 9 T cell receptor beta chains below, sequenced in a study of blood T cell repertoires in COVID-19. Here immunoSEQ multiplex PCR was the method, and the copy in TCRdb shows in-frame clones only, minus some. In the table there are around 250,000 clones, 80% to 90% of which are singletons. Sequencing was carried out using PBMCs or T cells enriched from blood (not recorded which). The origin of the receptors is a woman in her 40s who had been exposed to COVID-19.

The CDR3 reads CASSYGQGGKTQYF. CDR3 DNA sequence: TGTGCCAGCAGCTATGGACAGGGCGGGAAGACCCAGTACTTC. The chain combines TRBV28 with TRBJ2-5; 8 bases are shared with TRBD1. The CDR3 extends over 14 amino acids. Germline assignment: CDR1 MDHEN and CDR2 SYDVKM. With 6 bases clipped from V and 6 bases from J, the junction kept 9 bases outside the gene matches.

The chain employs TRBV6-2 or TRBV6-3 and TRBJ2-7, with 7 bases aligning to TRBD1. The length of the CDR3 is 14 residues. Per the germline V gene, CDR1 is MNHEY and CDR2 is SVGEGT. Trimming cost V 0 bases and J 4 bases; bases outside gene matches: 3. CDR3 in amino acids: CASSYSKGAYEQYV. The CDR3 nucleotides read TGTGCCAGCAGTTACTCGAAGGGGGCTTACGAGCAGTACGTC.

This chain links TRBV28 with TRBJ1-2, with TRBD1 matching 9 bases. The ends lost 8 bases at V and 7 bases at J; junction bases unmatched: 11. The CDR3 is 14 amino acids. Germline V lookup: CDR1 MDHEN, CDR2 SYDVKM. CDR3 bases: TGTGCCAGCGCCCCGGGACAGGGAATCGGTGGCTACACCTTC. Translation: CASAPGQGIGGYTF.

V is TRBV6-2 or TRBV6-3 and J is TRBJ1-4, with TRBD1 matching over 7 bases. Trimming took 5 bases from V and 5 from J; bases not matched to a gene: 8. Germline CDR1 is MNHEY and CDR2 is SVGEGT. This CDR3 is built from 15 residues. The DNA for the CDR3 is TGTGCCAGCAGTCCCTCGGGACAGCAAAATGAAAAACTGTTTTTT. Translating gives CASSPSGQQNEKLFF.

The sample holds one count of this clone. The V call is TRBV6-2 or TRBV6-3, the J call TRBJ2-1, with 13 nucleotides matching TRBD2. The CDR3 spans 17 residues. The V gene end was trimmed by 5 bases and the J gene end by 4 bases; junction bases not matched to a gene: 8. Looked up from germline, CDR1 is MNHEY and CDR2 is SVGEGT. CDR3 DNA: TGTGCCAGCAGTGCAGGGGGGGGACTAGCGGGGTACAATGAGCAGTTCTTC. Protein sequence: CASSAGGGLAGYNEQFF.

The rearrangement joins TRBV19 to TRBJ1-3; D possibly corresponds to TRBD1 (6 bases). V was clipped by 3 bases and J by 2 bases, with 11 bases between them. CDR3 length: 15 amino acids. Germline CDR1 and CDR2: LNHDA and SQIVND (reference sequence). CDR3 sequence reads: CASSISPGAGNTIYF. In DNA form, the CDR3 reads TGTGCCAGTAGTATCAGTCCAGGGGCTGGAAACACCATATATTTT. Looking up the rest from reference TRBV19 and TRBJ1-3 gives the full variable domain: DGGITQSPKYLFRKEGQNVTLSCEQNLNHDAMYWYRQDPGQGLRLIYYSQIVNDFQKGDIAEGYSVSREKKESFPLTVTSAQKNPTAFYLCASSISPGAGNTIYFGEGSWLTVV.

J is TRBJ1-5 and V is TRBV7-2, with TRBD1 matching 12 bases. The CDR3 runs to 18 residues. In germline, CDR1 is SGHTA, CDR2 FQGNSA. The V segment lost 4 bases and the J segment 6 bases; nucleotides outside the gene matches: 13. The chain's CDR3 is CASSYITGTGGSGQPQHF. CDR3 bases: TGTGCCAGCAGCTACATAACCGGGACAGGGGGCTCCGGTCAGCCCCAGCATTTT.

The chain couples TRBV19 to TRBJ2-1, with 9 positions matching TRBD2. The germline V gene has CDR1 LNHDA and CDR2 SQIVND (reference sequence). CDR3 length: 15 residues. V shed 9 bases and J 7 bases; nucleotides not matched to a gene: 13. As DNA, the CDR3 is TGTGCCAGCCAAAGCTTAGCGGGAGTTCATAATGAGCAGTTCTTC. Translating gives CASQSLAGVHNEQFF.

This chain uses TRBV18 with TRBJ2-5; the D gene is possibly TRBD1 (5 bases). Germline V gene sequence: CDR1 KGHSH, CDR2 LQKENI. The CDR3 covers 14 residues. With 3 bases removed from V and 2 bases from J, the gap between germline ends came to 10 bases. CDR3 amino acids: CASSPERQQETQYF. CDR3 DNA: TGTGCCAGCTCACCTGAGAGACAGCAAGAGACCCAGTACTTC.